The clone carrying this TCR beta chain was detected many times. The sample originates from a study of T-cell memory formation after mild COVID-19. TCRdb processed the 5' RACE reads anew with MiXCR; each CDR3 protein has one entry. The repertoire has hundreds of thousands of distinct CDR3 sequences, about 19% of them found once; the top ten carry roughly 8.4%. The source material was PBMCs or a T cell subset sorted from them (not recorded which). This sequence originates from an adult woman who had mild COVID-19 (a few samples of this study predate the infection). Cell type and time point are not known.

The CDR3 here is CASSLTKDNQPQHF. CDR3 nucleotides: TGTGCCAGCAGCCTGACGAAGGACAATCAGCCCCAGCATTTT. This chain connects TRBV25-1 to TRBJ1-5; unclear D gene. With 6 bases removed from V and 3 bases from J, the gap between germline ends came to 12 bases. The germline gives CDR1 MGHDK, CDR2 SYGVNS. CDR3 length: 14 residues.